These T cell receptor beta chains were read from a single sample in a study of T cells in Graves' hyperthyroidism and ophthalmopathy. A single record per CDR3 protein comes from TCRdb applying MiXCR to the multiplex PCR reads. In the table there are about 640,000 distinct CDR3 sequences, less than 25% of which are singletons. Specimen: blood. The receptors originated from a man aged 30 to 45 with Graves' ophthalmopathy. The CDR3 runs from the conserved cysteine through the conserved F or W. Each record gives: J gene, V gene, clone size, D gene, CDR3 protein, CDR3 DNA. A D gene is named only where the DNA matches it firmly. Rows give clone size only sometimes, using once, few, many, or a class for an expanded clone.

TRBJ1-5,TRBV20-1,few,NA,CSARVLDSNQPQHF,TGCAGTGCTAGAGTTCTGGATAGCAATCAGCCCCAGCATTTT
TRBJ2-7,TRBV5-6,NA,NA,CASSLVALVNYEQYF,TGTGCCAGCAGCTTGGTGGCTTTAGTGAACTACGAGCAGTACTTC
TRBJ2-5,TRBV7-2,NA,NA,CASSARLGAETQYF,TGTGCCAGCAGCGCCAGACTAGGAGCGGAGACCCAGTACTTC
TRBJ1-2,TRBV28,NA,NA,CAILNGFDYGYTF,TGTGCCATTTTGAATGGATTTGACTATGGCTACACCTTC
TRBJ1-4,TRBV2,many,TRBD1,CASSEEGTGNEKLFF,TGTGCCAGCAGTGAGGAGGGGACAGGGAATGAAAAACTGTTTTTT
TRBJ1-2,TRBV20-1,few,TRBD1,CSARGVGQHYGYTF,TGCAGTGCTAGAGGAGTGGGACAGCACTATGGCTACACCTTC
TRBJ2-3,TRBV30,NA,NA,CAWRGYVRVPTDTQYF,TGTGCCTGGAGGGGGTATGTCAGGGTGCCGACAGATACGCAGTATTTT
TRBJ2-1,TRBV4-1,few,TRBD2,CASSPLLTSANEQFF,TGCGCCAGCAGTCCGTTATTGACTAGCGCCAATGAGCAGTTCTTC
TRBJ2-7,TRBV3-1,many,NA,CASSQVRGGDEQYF,TGTGCCAGCAGCCAAGTCAGGGGGGGGGACGAGCAGTACTTC
TRBJ2-2,TRBV20-1,NA,TRBD2,CSAILAGGRRGGELFF,TGCAGTGCTATTCTGGCGGGAGGGCGACGGGGCGGGGAGCTGTTTTTT
TRBJ2-1,TRBV28,NA,TRBD2,CASEGLANEQFF,TGTGCCAGCGAGGGACTAGCAAATGAGCAGTTCTTC
TRBJ2-7,TRBV20-1,NA,TRBD1,CSARDPGQGSNEQYF,TGCAGTGCTAGAGACCCGGGACAGGGCTCGAACGAGCAGTACTTC
TRBJ2-3,TRBV28,many,NA,CASSLKQRLDTQYF,TGTGCCAGCAGTTTGAAACAGAGATTAGATACGCAGTATTTT
TRBJ2-5,TRBV19,NA,NA,CASSGRRVGSFETQYF,TGTGCCAGTAGTGGGCGCCGGGTGGGTTCGTTTGAGACCCAGTACTTC
TRBJ2-1,TRBV6-1,NA,TRBD1,CASSITGGYNEQFF,TGTGCCAGCAGTATAACAGGGGGCTACAATGAGCAGTTCTTC
TRBJ2-7,TRBV27,many,NA,CASSLSRALADLNYDEQYF,TGTGCCAGCAGTTTATCTCGGGCTCTTGCAGACCTAAACTACGACGAGCAGTACTTC
TRBJ2-1,TRBV29-1,few,TRBD1,CSVGSGTASYNEQFF,TGCAGCGTTGGATCCGGGACAGCATCCTACAATGAGCAGTTCTTC
TRBJ1-1,TRBV9,many,NA,CASSVEAGWGTEAFF,TGTGCCAGCAGCGTAGAAGCGGGCTGGGGCACTGAAGCTTTCTTT
TRBJ2-2,TRBV6-5,NA,NA,CASSYSSGTALNTGELFF,TGTGCCAGCAGTTACTCTTCCGGGACGGCCCTGAACACCGGGGAGCTGTTTTTT
TRBJ2-7,TRBV10-3,few,TRBD1,CAISERQGPYEQYF,TGTGCCATCAGTGAGAGACAGGGCCCCTACGAGCAGTACTTC
TRBJ2-2,TRBV20-1,few,NA,CSARSSTGELFF,TGCAGTGCTAGAAGTTCCACCGGGGAGCTGTTTTTT
TRBJ1-3,TRBV13,few,TRBD1,CASSPVGTGPGNTIYF,TGTGCCAGCAGCCCTGTTGGGACAGGGCCGGGAAACACCATATATTTT
TRBJ1-1,TRBV5-1,many,TRBD1,CASSRDRGLDTEAFF,TGCGCCAGCAGCAGGGACAGGGGGTTGGACACTGAAGCTTTCTTT
TRBJ2-3,TRBV18,few,NA,CASSPPDRPSTDTQYF,TGTGCCAGCTCACCGCCGGACAGACCAAGCACAGATACGCAGTATTTT
TRBJ2-7,TRBV30,many,NA,CAWREGARYEQYF,TGTGCCTGGAGGGAGGGGGCGCGGTACGAGCAGTACTTC
TRBJ2-2,TRBV6-5,NA,TRBD2,CASSYSSSGTGELFF,TGTGCCAGCAGTTACTCGTCTAGCGGGACCGGGGAGCTGTTTTTT
TRBJ1-3,TRBV30,NA,NA,CAWLQRPGNTIYF,TGTGCCTGGCTCCAGCGCCCTGGAAACACCATATATTTT
TRBJ1-5,TRBV11-2,many,NA,CASSPSGDQGPQHF,TGTGCCAGCAGCCCGTCTGGCGACCAGGGGCCCCAGCATTTT
TRBJ2-2,TRBV4-1,once,TRBD2,CASSQESGLATSGELFF,TGCGCCAGCAGCCAAGAATCGGGACTAGCGACTTCCGGGGAGCTGTTTTTT
TRBJ2-1,TRBV3-1,NA,TRBD1,CASSPQGARGEQFF,TGTGCCAGCAGCCCCCAGGGGGCGAGGGGTGAGCAGTTCTTC
TRBJ2-5,TRBV20-1,NA,NA,CSARETRQSPGETQYF,TGCAGTGCTAGAGAGACCCGACAGTCCCCCGGGGAGACCCAGTACTTC
TRBJ2-5,TRBV28,NA,TRBD2,CASSLAAIELETQYF,TGTGCCAGCAGCCTAGCGGCAATAGAGTTAGAGACCCAGTACTTC
TRBJ2-7,TRBV7-8,NA,NA,CASSAVRDSYEQYF,TGTGCCAGCAGCGCCGTCCGGGACTCCTACGAGCAGTACTTC
TRBJ2-1,TRBV27,few,NA,CASSLSGVPYNEQFF,TGTGCCAGCAGTCTCAGCGGTGTTCCCTACAATGAGCAGTTCTTC
TRBJ1-3,TRBV6-1,NA,TRBD1,CASSLRPGTGLSSGNTIYF,TGTGCCAGCAGCCTCCGTCCCGGGACAGGTTTGAGCTCTGGAAACACCATATATTTT
TRBJ2-1,TRBV20-1,few,TRBD2,CSASGRLAGDEQFF,TGCAGTGCTAGCGGGAGACTAGCGGGAGACGAGCAGTTCTTC
TRBJ2-1,TRBV6-5,NA,NA,CASSYTRASSYNEQFF,TGTGCCAGCAGTTACACGCGGGCCAGCTCCTACAATGAGCAGTTCTTC
TRBJ2-1,TRBV29-1,few,TRBD2,CSVGMGSGSAYNEQFF,TGCAGCGTTGGGATGGGTAGCGGGAGTGCCTACAATGAGCAGTTCTTC
TRBJ2-7,TRBV28,few,NA,CASSLGQVITYEQYF,TGTGCCAGCAGTTTAGGGCAGGTTATTACCTACGAGCAGTACTTC
TRBJ2-5,TRBV5-4,few,TRBD2,CASSRGTSGTGETQYF,TGTGCCAGCAGCCGTGGGACTAGCGGAACAGGGGAGACCCAGTACTTC
TRBJ1-1,TRBV6-1,many,NA,CASNQNTEAFF,TGTGCCAGCAATCAGAACACTGAAGCTTTCTTT
TRBJ1-5,TRBV4-2,NA,NA,CASSQALTQPQHF,TGTGCCAGCAGCCAAGCCCTGACTCAGCCCCAGCATTTT
TRBJ2-2,TRBV28,few,NA,CASTPHRDTGELFF,TGTGCCAGCACCCCTCACAGGGACACCGGGGAGCTGTTTTTT
TRBJ2-3,TRBV24-1,NA,TRBD2,CATSFPGLAGGGYTDTQYF,TGTGCCACCAGCTTCCCGGGACTAGCGGGAGGGGGATACACAGATACGCAGTATTTT
TRBJ2-1,TRBV28,many,TRBD2,CASSPGTSGRDEQFF,TGTGCCAGCAGTCCCGGGACTAGCGGGAGGGATGAGCAGTTCTTC
TRBJ1-1,TRBV6-1,NA,NA,CASTPAPGEMNTEAFF,TGTGCCAGCACCCCTGCCCCCGGGGAAATGAACACTGAAGCTTTCTTT
TRBJ1-4,TRBV19,NA,NA,CASRPSASTNEKLFF,TGTGCCAGTAGACCCTCAGCCTCAACTAATGAAAAACTGTTTTTT
TRBJ2-3,TRBV6-5,NA,NA,CASSYLSDSDTQYF,TGTGCCAGCAGTTACCTATCGGACTCGGATACGCAGTATTTT
TRBJ2-5,TRBV20-1,NA,TRBD2,CSAPTIRGEETQYF,TGCAGTGCTCCGACTATCCGGGGGGAGGAGACCCAGTACTTC
TRBJ1-6,TRBV18,few,TRBD1,CASSRRQGDSPLHF,TGTGCCAGCTCGCGGCGACAGGGAGACTCACCCCTCCACTTT
TRBJ2-7,TRBV11-2,many,NA,CASSLDSADYEQYF,TGTGCCAGCAGCTTAGATTCGGCGGACTACGAGCAGTACTTC
TRBJ2-1,TRBV2,NA,TRBD1,CASRGDSDDNEQFF,TGTGCCAGCAGGGGGGACAGCGATGACAATGAGCAGTTCTTC
TRBJ1-6,TRBV12-3/TRBV12-4,few,NA,CASSLSGDNSPLHF,TGTGCCAGCAGTTTAAGCGGCGATAATTCACCCCTCCACTTT
TRBJ2-5,TRBV20-1,NA,TRBD2,CSANPQRGGRARETQYF,TGCAGTGCTAACCCCCAGAGGGGCGGGAGGGCTCGGGAGACCCAGTACTTC
TRBJ1-5,TRBV10-2,few,NA,CASSVMDSQPQHF,TGCGCCAGCAGCGTGATGGATAGTCAGCCCCAGCATTTT
TRBJ1-6,TRBV5-1,many,NA,CASSRDIKDNSPLHF,TGCGCCAGCAGCCGTGACATTAAGGATAATTCACCCCTCCACTTT
TRBJ2-1,TRBV6-1,few,TRBD2,CASSGISAGDYEQFF,TGTGCCAGCAGTGGGATCTCGGCGGGAGACTATGAGCAGTTCTTC
TRBJ2-7,TRBV6-5,few,NA,CASSYVSRHRAETYEQYF,TGTGCCAGCAGTTACGTATCCAGACACAGGGCCGAGACCTACGAGCAGTACTTC
TRBJ2-7,TRBV5-1,many,NA,CASSLEEIPYEQYF,TGCGCCAGCAGCTTGGAGGAGATACCCTACGAGCAGTACTTC